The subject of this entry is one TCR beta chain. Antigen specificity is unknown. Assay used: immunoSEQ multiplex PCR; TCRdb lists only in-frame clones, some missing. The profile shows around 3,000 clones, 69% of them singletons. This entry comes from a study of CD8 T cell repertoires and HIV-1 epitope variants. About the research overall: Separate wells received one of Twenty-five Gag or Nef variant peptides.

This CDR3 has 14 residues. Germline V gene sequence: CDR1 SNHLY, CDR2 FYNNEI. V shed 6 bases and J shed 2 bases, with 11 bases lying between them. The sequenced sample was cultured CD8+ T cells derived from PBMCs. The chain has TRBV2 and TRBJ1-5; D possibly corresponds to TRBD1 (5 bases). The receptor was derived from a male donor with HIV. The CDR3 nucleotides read TGTGCCAGCAGGGGGTGGGGGGGCAATCAGCCCCAGCATTTT. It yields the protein CASRGWGGNQPQHF.